The sequence of this TCR beta chain was determined in a study of beta chain features in type 1 diabetes. Study-wide results and limits: TCRB CDR3 length was moderately but significantly reduced in all four CD4+ subsets of Type 1 diabetes patients.

This clone was picked up a small number of times. Antigen unknown. This CDR3 has 14 amino acids. Germline loops: CDR1 LGHNA, CDR2 YNFKEQ. V gave up 4 bases and J gave up 0 bases; unmatched junction bases: 3. The entirety of the isolated RNA underwent reverse transcription, so expressed TCRB transcripts were sequenced. Sequencing used immunoSEQ multiplex PCR; TCRdb keeps in-frame clones, though not all of them. Here the sample spans a few hundred thousand clones, roughly 20% being singletons. This receptor was obtained from a woman in her thirties or forties with type 1 diabetes. Sequencing was performed on naive CD4+ T cells from blood. The chain couples TRBV4-2 to TRBJ2-7; 7 positions agree with TRBD1. The CDR3 DNA reads as TGTGCCAGCAGCCCCGACAGGGCCTCCTACGAGCAGTACTTC. Its translation: CASSPDRASYEQYF.